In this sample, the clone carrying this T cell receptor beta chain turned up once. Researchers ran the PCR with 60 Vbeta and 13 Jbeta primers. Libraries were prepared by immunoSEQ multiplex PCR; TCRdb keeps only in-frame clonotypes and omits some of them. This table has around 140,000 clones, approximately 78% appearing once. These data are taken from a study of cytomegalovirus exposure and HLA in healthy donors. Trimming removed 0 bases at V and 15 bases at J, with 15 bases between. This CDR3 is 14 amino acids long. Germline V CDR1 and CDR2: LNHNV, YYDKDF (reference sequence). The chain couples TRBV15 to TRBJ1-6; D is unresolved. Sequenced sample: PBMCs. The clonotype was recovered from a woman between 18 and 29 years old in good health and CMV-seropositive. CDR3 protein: CATSREYRDLDLHF. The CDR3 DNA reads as TGTGCCACCAGCAGAGAGTACCGAGATCTCGACCTCCACTTT. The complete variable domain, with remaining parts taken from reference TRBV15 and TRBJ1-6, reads DAMVIQNPRYQVTQFGKPVTLSCSQTLNHNVMYWYQQKSSQAPKLLFHYYDKDFNNEADTPDNFQSRRPNTSFCFLDIRSPGLGDTAMYLCATSREYRDLDLHFGNGTRLTVT.